The clone carrying this T cell receptor (beta chain) appeared a few times. The antigen is undetermined. The authors incorporated unique molecular identifiers into the TCR beta cDNA libraries. One entry per CDR3 protein, called by TCRdb with MiXCR from the PCR reads. Counted here are 350,000 to 500,000 distinct CDR3 sequences, approximately 39% occurring once; the ten biggest clones make up around 8%. This entry belongs to a study of post-analysis software for immune sequencing data. The study's findings and limits: Higher frequency in patients than in controls was seen for a handful of TRBV segments, with TRBV5-6, TRBV5-1 and TRBV20-1 among them. Same-batch samples co-clustered strongly by F measure. People with multiple sclerosis had a significantly lower normalized Chao1 diversity than controls did.

The CDR3 is 17 amino acids. Germline V gene sequence: CDR1 SGHDN, CDR2 FVKESK. The J segment lost 6 bases and the V segment lost 2 bases, leaving 12 bases of the junction unmatched. This chain joins TRBV14 and TRBJ2-1; TRBD2 matches 8 bases. Sequenced input: blood. The receptor was isolated from a girl aged 2 to 10 with multiple sclerosis. The CDR3 region is CASSQPGLVGLGNEQFF. The DNA of the CDR3 is TGTGCCAGCAGCCAACCGGGACTAGTCGGACTAGGCAATGAGCAGTTCTTC.